The following is a T cell receptor (beta chain) sequence with its context. Its target is not known. This sample stems from a study of cytomegalovirus exposure and HLA in healthy donors. Study results and limitations: Cytomegalovirus-associated TCR beta chains were listed, numbering 164. Reportedly, fewer N-insertions than the roughly 690-donor mean appeared in an Asian-associated ancestry cluster in a later analysis. The authors assumed roughly uniform sequencing depth across donors for presence/absence analyses.

60 Vbeta and 13 Jbeta primers were used in PCR. Assay: immunoSEQ multiplex PCR; the TCRdb copy retains only in-frame clones and omits some. The sample records some 180,000 clones, just over 75% being singletons. The specimen was PBMCs. The source is a man younger than 40 in good health and CMV-seronegative.

The CDR3 DNA reads as TGTGCCAGCAGAGACGACAGGTTCTTGGGAAACACCATATATTTT. Encoded protein: CASRDDRFLGNTIYF. The V gene is TRBV6-1, the J gene TRBJ1-3, with a possible D match to TRBD1 (6 bases). Deletions cut 6 bases from V and 4 bases from J, with 16 bases between. The CDR3 extends over 15 amino acids. Germline values: CDR1 MNHNS, CDR2 SASEGT.